This T cell receptor beta chain comes out of a study of T cell repertoires in cytomegalovirus infection. Study background: In public TCR beta signatures, there were indications of both CMV infection and matching HLA type.

This clonotype was counted many times. The antigen remains unidentified. TCRdb used MiXCR to reprocess the reads, holding one entry per CDR3 protein. Of approximately 100,000 distinct CDR3 sequences listed, roughly a quarter were seen once; the top ten hold approximately 40%. General study findings and limits: Identification of carriers of CMV plus the relevant HLA was performed using cumulative public TCR beta family frequency. What dominated the ex vivo response were HLA-C-restricted CMV-specific TCR beta clonotypes.

This CDR3 contains 15 residues. Trimming cost V 5 bases and J 4 bases; bases outside gene matches: 10. The germline V gene encodes CDR1 SGHTA and CDR2 FQGNSA. What was sequenced was CD8+ T cells from PBMCs. The receptor comes from a human donor in good health (CMV status not recorded). Some clones in this sample may be carry-over from other donors' samples. V usage is TRBV7-2 and J usage is TRBJ2-5; the match to TRBD2 covers 7 bases. The CDR3 DNA follows: TGTGCCAGCAGCCTGGGACTATATAACAGAGAGACCCAGTACTTC. Residues: CASSLGLYNRETQYF.